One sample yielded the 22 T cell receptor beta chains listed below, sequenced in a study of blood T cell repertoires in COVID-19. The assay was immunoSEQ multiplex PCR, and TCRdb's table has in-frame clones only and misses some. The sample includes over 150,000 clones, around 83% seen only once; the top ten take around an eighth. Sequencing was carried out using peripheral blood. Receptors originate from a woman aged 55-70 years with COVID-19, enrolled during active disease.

The DNA for the CDR3 is TGTGCCAGCAGTGAATTGGCCGGGACAGGGGATACTGAAGCTTTCTTT. This codes for CASSELAGTGDTEAFF. The chain recombines TRBV25-1 with TRBJ1-1; 10 bases map to TRBD1. The CDR3 is 16 residues long. The germline V gene has CDR1 MGHDK and CDR2 SYGVNS. With V trimmed by 1 base and J by 5 bases, 7 bases remained unmatched. The full variable domain, in which reference TRBV25-1 and TRBJ1-1 provide the parts outside the CDR3, is EADIYQTPRYLVIGTGKKITLECSQTMGHDKMYWYQQDPGMELHLIHYSYGVNSTEKGDLSSESTVSRIRTEHFPLTLESARPSHTSQYLCASSELAGTGDTEAFFGQGTRLTVV.

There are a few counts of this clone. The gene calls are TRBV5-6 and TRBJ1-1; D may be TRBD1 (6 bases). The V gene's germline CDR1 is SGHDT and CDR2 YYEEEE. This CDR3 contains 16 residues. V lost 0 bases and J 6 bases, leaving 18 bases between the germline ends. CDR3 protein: CASSLAGTRSGAEAFF. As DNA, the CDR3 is TGTGCCAGCAGCTTGGCCGGGACAAGGAGTGGCGCTGAAGCTTTCTTT.

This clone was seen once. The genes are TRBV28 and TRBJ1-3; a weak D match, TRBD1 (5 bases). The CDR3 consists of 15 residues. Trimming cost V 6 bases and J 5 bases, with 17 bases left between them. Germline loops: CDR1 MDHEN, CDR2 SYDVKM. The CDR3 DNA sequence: TGTGCCAGCAGCCTTTCCATGGGGGGTAGAAACACCATATATTTT. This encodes CASSLSMGGRNTIYF.

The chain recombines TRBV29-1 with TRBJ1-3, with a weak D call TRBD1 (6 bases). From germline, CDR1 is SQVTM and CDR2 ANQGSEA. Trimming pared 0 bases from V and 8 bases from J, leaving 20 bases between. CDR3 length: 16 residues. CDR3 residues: CSVEDRGAPGVYTIYF. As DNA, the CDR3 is TGCAGCGTTGAAGATCGGGGGGCGCCCGGGGTGTACACCATATATTTT.

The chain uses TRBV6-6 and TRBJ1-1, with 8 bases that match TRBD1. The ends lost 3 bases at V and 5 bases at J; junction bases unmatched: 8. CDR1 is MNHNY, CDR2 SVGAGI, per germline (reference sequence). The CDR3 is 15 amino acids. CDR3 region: CASSYTGGVETEAFF. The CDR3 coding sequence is TGTGCCAGCAGTTATACAGGGGGAGTCGAGACTGAAGCTTTCTTT.

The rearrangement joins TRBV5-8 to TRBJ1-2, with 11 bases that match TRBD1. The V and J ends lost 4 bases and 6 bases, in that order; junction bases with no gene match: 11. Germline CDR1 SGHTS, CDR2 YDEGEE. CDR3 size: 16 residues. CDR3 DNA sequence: TGTGCCAGCAGCATAGCGTGGGACAGGGGGTCGGATGGCTACACCTTC. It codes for CASSIAWDRGSDGYTF.

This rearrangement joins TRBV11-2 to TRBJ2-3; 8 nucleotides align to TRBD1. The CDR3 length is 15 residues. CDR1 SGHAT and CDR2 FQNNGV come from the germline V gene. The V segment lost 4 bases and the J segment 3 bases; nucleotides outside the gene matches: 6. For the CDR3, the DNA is TGTGCCAGCAGCTACCTGGACAGGGTGACAGATACGCAGTATTTT. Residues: CASSYLDRVTDTQYF.

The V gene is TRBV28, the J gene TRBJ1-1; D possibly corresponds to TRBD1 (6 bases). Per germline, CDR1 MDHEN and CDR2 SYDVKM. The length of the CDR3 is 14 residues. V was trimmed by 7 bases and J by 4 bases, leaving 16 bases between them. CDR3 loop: CASTETGTSTEAFF. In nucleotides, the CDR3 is TGTGCCAGCACCGAAACCGGGACAAGCACTGAAGCTTTCTTT.

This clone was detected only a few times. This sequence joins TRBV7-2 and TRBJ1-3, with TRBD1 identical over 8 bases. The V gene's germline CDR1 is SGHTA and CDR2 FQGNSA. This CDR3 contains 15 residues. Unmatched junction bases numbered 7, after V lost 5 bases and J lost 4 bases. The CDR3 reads CASSAMTGAGNTIYF. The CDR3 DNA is TGTGCCAGCAGCGCCATGACAGGGGCAGGAAACACCATATATTTT.

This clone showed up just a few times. The chain's CDR3 is CASSQRTEAREAFF. The CDR3 DNA follows: TGTGCCAGCAGCCAGAGGACAGAGGCTAGAGAAGCTTTCTTT. The V gene is TRBV3-1 (or the pseudogene TRBV3-2), the J gene TRBJ1-1; a weak D match, TRBD1 (6 bases). The CDR3 totals 14 residues. Germline lookup yields CDR1 LGHDT and CDR2 YNNKEL (reference sequence). V was trimmed by 3 bases and J by 8 bases, leaving 16 bases between them.

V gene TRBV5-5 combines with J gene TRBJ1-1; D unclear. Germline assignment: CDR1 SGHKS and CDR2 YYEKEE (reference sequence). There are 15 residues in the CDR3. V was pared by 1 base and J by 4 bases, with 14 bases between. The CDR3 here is CASSLTSTGGTEAFF. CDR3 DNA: TGTGCCAGCAGCTTGACCTCCACCGGTGGCACTGAAGCTTTCTTT.

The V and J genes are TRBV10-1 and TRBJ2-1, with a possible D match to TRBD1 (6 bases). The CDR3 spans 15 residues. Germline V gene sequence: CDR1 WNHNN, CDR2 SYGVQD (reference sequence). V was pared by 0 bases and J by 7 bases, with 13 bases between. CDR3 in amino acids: CASSESPAGANEQFF. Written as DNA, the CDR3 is TGCGCCAGCAGTGAGTCTCCGGCAGGGGCAAATGAGCAGTTCTTC.

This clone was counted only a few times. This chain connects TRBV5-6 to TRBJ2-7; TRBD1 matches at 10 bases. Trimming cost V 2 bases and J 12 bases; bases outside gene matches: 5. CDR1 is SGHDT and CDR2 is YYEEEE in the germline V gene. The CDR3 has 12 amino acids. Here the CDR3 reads CASSLGTGAAYV. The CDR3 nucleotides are TGTGCCAGCAGCTTAGGGACAGGGGCTGCGTACGTC.

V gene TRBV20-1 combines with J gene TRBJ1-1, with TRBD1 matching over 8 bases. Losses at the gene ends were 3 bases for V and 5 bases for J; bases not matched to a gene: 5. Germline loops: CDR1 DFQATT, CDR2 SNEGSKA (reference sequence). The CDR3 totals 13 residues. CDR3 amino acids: CSASVGQGTEAFF. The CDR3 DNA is TGCAGTGCTAGTGTCGGACAGGGAACTGAAGCTTTCTTT.

This CDR3 reads CASSYVESSGNTIYF. In DNA, the CDR3 is TGTGCCAGCAGTTACGTCGAGTCCTCTGGAAACACCATATATTTT. This sequence joins TRBV6-5 and TRBJ1-3, with D unclear. CDR1 is MNHEY and CDR2 is SVGAGI in the germline V gene. The CDR3 spans 15 residues. Trimming took 2 bases from V and 0 from J, leaving 8 bases between them.

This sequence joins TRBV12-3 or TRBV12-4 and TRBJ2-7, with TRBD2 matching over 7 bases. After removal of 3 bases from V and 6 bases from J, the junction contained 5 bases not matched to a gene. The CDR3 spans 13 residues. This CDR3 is CASSFSGVSEQYV. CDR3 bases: TGTGCCAGCAGTTTCAGCGGGGTATCCGAGCAGTACGTC.

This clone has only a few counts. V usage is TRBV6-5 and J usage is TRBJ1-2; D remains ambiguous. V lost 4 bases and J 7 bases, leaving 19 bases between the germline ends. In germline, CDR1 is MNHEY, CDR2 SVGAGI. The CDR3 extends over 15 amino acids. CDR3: CASSSRFSAWLGYTF. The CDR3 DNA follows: TGTGCCAGCAGTTCCCGATTCTCTGCCTGGCTTGGCTACACCTTC.

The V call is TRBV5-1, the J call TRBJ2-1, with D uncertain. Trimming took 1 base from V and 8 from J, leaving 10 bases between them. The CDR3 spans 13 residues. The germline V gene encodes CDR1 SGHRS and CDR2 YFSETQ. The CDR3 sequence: CASSLYRSDEQFF. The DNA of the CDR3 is TGCGCCAGCAGCTTGTACCGGTCGGATGAGCAGTTCTTC.

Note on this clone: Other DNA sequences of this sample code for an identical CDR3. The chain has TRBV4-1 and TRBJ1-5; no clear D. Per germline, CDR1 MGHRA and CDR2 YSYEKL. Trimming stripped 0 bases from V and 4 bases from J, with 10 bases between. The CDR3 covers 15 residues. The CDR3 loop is CASSQDPGRNQPQHF. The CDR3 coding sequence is TGCGCCAGCAGCCAAGATCCGGGGAGGAATCAGCCCCAGCATTTT.

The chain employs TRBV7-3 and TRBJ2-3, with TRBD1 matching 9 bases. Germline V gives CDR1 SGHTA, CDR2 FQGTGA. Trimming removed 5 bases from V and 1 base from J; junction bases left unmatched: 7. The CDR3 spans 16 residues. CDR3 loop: CASSPGDRVRTDTQYF. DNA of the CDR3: TGTGCCAGCAGCCCGGGGGACAGGGTGCGCACAGATACGCAGTATTTT.

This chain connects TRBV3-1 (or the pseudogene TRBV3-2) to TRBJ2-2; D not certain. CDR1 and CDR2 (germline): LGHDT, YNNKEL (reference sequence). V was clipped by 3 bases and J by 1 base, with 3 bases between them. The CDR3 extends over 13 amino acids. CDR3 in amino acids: CASSHGNTGELFF. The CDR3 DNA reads TGTGCCAGCAGCCACGGGAACACCGGGGAGCTGTTTTTT.

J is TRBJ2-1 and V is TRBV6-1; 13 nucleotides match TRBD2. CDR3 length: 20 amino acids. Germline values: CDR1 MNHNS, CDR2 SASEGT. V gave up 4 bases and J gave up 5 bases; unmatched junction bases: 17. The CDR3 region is CASSGDRGRQLAGGDNEQFF. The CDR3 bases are TGTGCCAGCAGTGGGGATAGGGGGCGACAACTAGCGGGAGGGGACAATGAGCAGTTCTTC.